This record looks at one TCR beta chain sequence and its context. This clonotype was counted ten times or more. Its antigen specificity is not known. No base-level quality is on record; no much larger clone is a single base apart. The sample originates from a study of molecular identifiers for immune sequencing clone quantification (dated by TCRdb to 2016 to 2019). For the study in its entirety: For a replicate experiment, RNA from roughly 20,000 or 100,000 naive CD8 T cells was divided into five aliquots, and four of the five aliquots were sequenced. This methods study benchmarked molecular-identifier clustering-based TCR repertoire sequencing (MIDCIRS) and TCR RNA copy counting, using CD8 T cells to do so.

Overall results and qualifications from the work: Naive libraries contained spiked-in Jurkat TCR RNA (more than nine copies' worth), which is not part of the donor repertoire. Modeling indicated 2.5 to 3 TCR RNA copies recovered per cell, compared with about 9.4 by digital PCR, which implies a capture efficiency of 25% to 35%. In CMV-specific effector cells, over 97% of molecules were held by clones above 20 RNA copies, whereas under 1% of molecules were held by such clones in naive cells. A single cell's worth of spiked-in Jurkat TCR RNA was reported detectable even among about a million naive CD8 T cells. When barcode sub-clustering was left out, chimeric consensus sequences inflated TCR diversity, with chimeras reaching as high as 47%. Highly expanded clone sizes could be underestimated because identical TCR molecules may share a barcode.

V was cut back by 5 bases and J by 4 bases, leaving a gap of 17 bases between them. CDR1 and CDR2 were assigned from the germline V gene as SGHTA and FQGNSA. From cysteine to phenylalanine, the CDR3 is 15 amino acids long. Of all the DNA, just the CDR3 is kept, 45 bases in frame from base 1. Libraries of naive CD8 T cells were built from approximately 20,000 to 1,000,000 sorted cells, with 10%, 30% or 50% of the purified RNA used. Naive CD8 T cells, defined as CD8+CD4-CCR7+CD45RA+, were FACS-sorted into RLT Plus buffer on a BD FACSAria II. To test detection sensitivity, Jurkat RNA equivalent to about ten TCR copies was spiked into samples of roughly 19,000-1,000,000 naive CD8 T cells. CD8 T cells were enriched with RosetteSep CD8+ T Cell Enrichment Cocktail and Ficoll-Paque, followed by ACK red cell lysis. Libraries were built with PCR. Data came from an Illumina HiSeq 4000. Bulk TCR libraries were generated as previously described, with the TCR primers listed in Table S5 used. Total RNA was purified with the Qiagen AllPrep DNA/RNA kit. Before analysis, reads from multiple sequencing runs of one library were combined. From the authors' description of their analysis: Reads were retained only if their TCR constant sequence matched exactly, and those retained reads were trimmed to 150 nt and grouped according to their 12-nt molecular barcodes. Reads inside each barcode group were sub-clustered using a 15% Levenshtein threshold, and a quality-weighted consensus sequence was constructed for each RNA molecule. Non-functional sequences were filtered out, along with any lower-count sequence sitting one edit away from another sequence. Barcode sub-clusters with fewer than 20% of the maximum read count were removed, based on fitting two negative binomial distributions. TCRdb reanalyzed the raw reads on its own, using fastp at Q25 for trimming and MiXCR for clone calling, and kept in-frame beta chains. Each CDR3 protein appears once, grouped with its most common genes and DNA. These V and J calls originate from TCRdb's pipeline instead of the authors' own analysis. This sample has about 640,000 distinct CDR3 sequences in its table, and 15% to 20% of those were observed once. The ten largest clones add up to 0.85% to 0.9% of the sample.

Material for sequencing was naive CD8+ T cells from blood, with Jurkat cell RNA spiked in. In light of the paper, this sample's cell subset or site label describes: FACS-sorted CD8+CD4-CCR7+CD45RA+ naive T cells. The receptor was derived from a human donor in good health. Some libraries in this study had Jurkat cell RNA spiked in. The chain joins TRBV7-2 to TRBJ2-5; the best D guess is TRBD1, with 6 bases matching. This receptor has the CDR3 CASSNEKDRRETQYF. The DNA sequence reads TGTGCCAGCAGCAATGAAAAGGACAGAAGAGAGACCCAGTACTTC.